These 18 T cell receptor beta chains were sequenced from one sample in a study of blood T cell repertoires in COVID-19 (dated by TCRdb to between 2020 and 2021). Libraries came from the immunoSEQ multiplex PCR assay. In TCRdb, the immuneACCESS table is reduced to in-frame sequences with V and J assigned. These tables do not hold every clone; where another copy was compared, an unresolved V gene accounts for under half, and the others remain unexplained. This sample holds about 110,000 clones; 70% to 90% were observed only once. Over 15% of the sample goes to the ten largest clones. The specimen was peripheral blood. The receptor source for this set is a woman aged 55-75 years with acute or convalescent COVID-19.

The genes are TRBV5-5 and TRBJ1-5; no firm D call. This CDR3 comprises 14 residues. V was pared by 4 bases and J by 7 bases, with 15 bases between. Germline V gives CDR1 SGHKS, CDR2 YYEKEE (reference sequence). The DNA of the CDR3 is TGTGCCAGCAGCGTAATTCAGGAGGAACAGCCCCAGCATTTT. Translating it yields CASSVIQEEQPQHF.

This clone was picked up a small number of times. The chain joins TRBV6-5 to TRBJ1-2; perhaps TRBD1 as D (6 bases). Germline V gives CDR1 MNHEY, CDR2 SVGAGI. V dropped 6 bases and J dropped 0 bases, with 8 bases sitting between them. The length of the CDR3 is 13 residues. This chain's CDR3 is CASRDSTNYGYTF. The CDR3 DNA reads as TGTGCCAGCAGGGACAGTACTAACTATGGCTACACCTTC.

The chain recombines TRBV6-5 with TRBJ2-7, with TRBD2 matching over 14 bases. CDR3 length: 15 residues. V lost 5 bases to trimming and J lost 3 bases; unmatched junction nucleotides: 3. CDR1 is MNHEY and CDR2 is SVGAGI in the germline V gene. Here the CDR3 DNA reads TGTGCCAGCAGTAGAGGGACTAGCGGGAGCTACGAGCAGTACTTC. Amino acid sequence: CASSRGTSGSYEQYF.

The chain combines TRBV12-3 or TRBV12-4 with TRBJ2-5, with D unresolved. The CDR3 extends over 13 amino acids. The V gene lost 3 bases and the J gene lost 0 bases, with 5 bases spanning the gap. CDR3 in DNA: TGTGCCAGCAGTTTCAATTACCAAGAGACCCAGTACTTC. It specifies CASSFNYQETQYF.

This rearrangement joins TRBV5-1 to TRBJ1-4, with 7 nucleotides matching TRBD1. CDR3 length equals 15 residues. V lost 0 bases, J lost 10 bases, and 9 bases stayed unmatched. CDR1 SGHRS and CDR2 YFSETQ come from the germline V gene. The CDR3 coding sequence is TGCGCCAGCAGCTTGGCCGGACGGAACAGGGGAAAACTGTTTTTT. Translated: CASSLAGRNRGKLFF.

V gene TRBV14 combines with J gene TRBJ2-7, with a possible D match to TRBD2 (5 bases). Per germline, CDR1 SGHDN and CDR2 FVKESK. The CDR3 is 12 residues long. Deletions cut 4 bases from V and 6 bases from J, with 10 bases between. This CDR3 is CASSRREAEQYF. CDR3 sequence (DNA): TGTGCCAGCAGCCGCCGGGAAGCCGAGCAGTACTTC.

In this sample, this clone turned up a few times. V usage is TRBV9 and J usage is TRBJ1-5; 8 bases fit TRBD1. Germline loops: CDR1 SGDLS, CDR2 YYNGEE. The CDR3 covers 14 residues. V lost 3 bases to trimming and J lost 6 bases; unmatched junction nucleotides: 5. The DNA for the CDR3 is TGTGCCAGCAGCGACACCGGGACAGGTCAGCCCCAGCATTTT. Translation: CASSDTGTGQPQHF.

This clone was counted a few times. The rearrangement joins TRBV3-1 (or the pseudogene TRBV3-2) to TRBJ2-1; TRBD2 matches 9 bases. With V trimmed by 1 base and J by 3 bases, 4 bases remained unmatched. The CDR3 sequence is 16 residues long. Germline V gene data show CDR1 as LGHDT and CDR2 as YNNKEL (reference sequence). The CDR3 nucleotides are TGTGCCAGCAGCCAAGTTCTAGCGGGGTTCTACAATGAGCAGTTCTTC. Translated, it gives CASSQVLAGFYNEQFF.

This clone was counted a few times. The chain employs TRBV28 and TRBJ2-3; 9 positions agree with TRBD2. CDR1 is MDHEN, CDR2 SYDVKM, per germline. The CDR3 has 17 amino acids. V lost 5 bases and J lost 2; bases outside the gene matches: 11. The CDR3 sequence is CASSTRVSGRPTDTQYF. The CDR3 DNA sequence: TGTGCCAGCAGTACCCGGGTAAGCGGGAGGCCCACAGATACGCAGTATTTT.

The chain links TRBV12-3 or TRBV12-4 to TRBJ1-1; maybe TRBD1 (5 bases). CDR3 length equals 13 residues. V was pared by 3 bases and J by 1 base, with 6 bases between. The CDR3 sequence is CASSLGGNTEAFF. CDR3 bases: TGTGCCAGCAGTTTGGGGGGGAACACTGAAGCTTTCTTT.

J is TRBJ1-2 and V is TRBV5-4, with 7 bases aligning to TRBD1. J gave up 0 bases and V 4 bases, and 6 bases lay outside the gene matches. The CDR3 runs to 15 residues. Germline CDR1 and CDR2: SGHNT and YYREEE (reference sequence). The CDR3 region is CASSGDRDANYGYTF. The CDR3 DNA reads as TGTGCCAGCAGCGGCGACAGGGACGCTAACTATGGCTACACCTTC.

The gene calls are TRBV5-1 and TRBJ2-2; no definite D call. Trimming took off 3 bases at V and 1 base at J, with 4 bases between the two ends. Germline assignment: CDR1 SGHRS and CDR2 YFSETQ. This CDR3 is built from 13 residues. The CDR3 sequence is CASSSGNTGELFF. The CDR3 DNA reads TGCGCCAGCAGCTCCGGGAACACCGGGGAGCTGTTTTTT.

This clone showed up just once. V gene TRBV15 combines with J gene TRBJ1-5, with D maybe TRBD1 (6 bases). Trimming shortened V by 1 base and J by 8 bases, and 12 bases separated the two germline ends. Germline loops: CDR1 LNHNV, CDR2 YYDKDF (reference sequence). The CDR3 extends over 14 amino acids. CDR3: CATSRAISGEPQHF. The DNA of the CDR3 is TGTGCCACCAGCAGAGCTATCTCAGGGGAGCCCCAGCATTTT.

This sequence joins TRBV28 and TRBJ1-1, with D unclear. Germline V lookup: CDR1 MDHEN, CDR2 SYDVKM. The V and J ends lost 2 bases and 6 bases respectively, with 10 bases between them. CDR3 length equals 13 residues. Here the CDR3 reads CASSLTGSPEAFF. In DNA, the CDR3 is TGTGCCAGCAGTTTAACGGGGAGCCCTGAAGCTTTCTTT. Based on the CDR3 plus reference TRBV28 and TRBJ1-1, the full variable domain is DVKVTQSSRYLVKRTGEKVFLECVQDMDHENMFWYRQDPGLGLRLIYFSYDVKMKEKGDIPEGYSVSREKKERFSLILESASTNQTSMYLCASSLTGSPEAFFGQGTRLTVV.

This sequence joins TRBV28 and TRBJ1-5, with a tentative D call TRBD1 (6 bases). In germline, CDR1 is MDHEN, CDR2 SYDVKM. This CDR3 is built from 14 residues. The V gene lost 6 bases and the J gene lost 3 bases, with 12 bases spanning the gap. The CDR3 sequence: CASSTGQTNQPQHF. The CDR3 DNA follows: TGTGCCAGCAGCACCGGACAGACCAATCAGCCCCAGCATTTT.

This chain connects TRBV9 to TRBJ1-6; 7 bases fit TRBD1. Germline CDR1 and CDR2: SGDLS and YYNGEE. V trimming: 4 bases; J trimming: 10 bases; junction bases outside the gene matches: 8. The CDR3 runs 14 residues. The CDR3 loop reads CASSPRQGDSPLHF. The CDR3 DNA is TGTGCCAGCAGCCCCCGACAGGGAGACTCACCCCTCCACTTT. Drawing the rest from reference TRBV9 and TRBJ1-6, the complete variable domain is DSGVTQTPKHLITATGQRVTLRCSPRSGDLSVYWYQQSLDQGLQFLIQYYNGEERAKGNILERFSAQQFPDLHSELNLSSLELGDSALYFCASSPRQGDSPLHFGNGTRLTVT.

V and J are TRBV9 and TRBJ2-3, with 14 bases fitting TRBD2. Germline V CDR1 and CDR2: SGDLS, YYNGEE. J lost 5 bases, V lost 2 bases, and 7 bases had no gene match. The CDR3 is 17 amino acids. The CDR3 loop is CASSVTGTSGGVDTQYF. The CDR3 DNA is TGTGCCAGCAGCGTGACCGGGACTAGCGGGGGAGTAGATACGCAGTATTTT. Full variable domain (missing parts from reference TRBV9 and TRBJ2-3): DSGVTQTPKHLITATGQRVTLRCSPRSGDLSVYWYQQSLDQGLQFLIQYYNGEERAKGNILERFSAQQFPDLHSELNLSSLELGDSALYFCASSVTGTSGGVDTQYFGPGTRLTVL.

The chain recombines TRBV7-3 with TRBJ1-3, with D possibly TRBD1 on 5 matching bases. The V end was cut by 1 base, the J end by 2 bases, with 12 bases between. In germline, CDR1 is SGHTA, CDR2 FQGTGA. The CDR3 covers 16 residues. The CDR3 coding sequence is TGTGCCAGCAGCTTAATGGGGCCTAGGACTGGAAACACCATATATTTT. It encodes CASSLMGPRTGNTIYF.